The 27 T cell receptor beta chains below come from one sample, sequenced in a study of blood T cell repertoires in COVID-19. Here immunoSEQ multiplex PCR was the method, and the copy in TCRdb shows in-frame clones only, minus some. The table lists some 140,000 clones, roughly 80% of them singletons. Input material: peripheral blood. The receptors come from a woman aged 55-75 years with acute or convalescent COVID-19.

The V call is TRBV4-1, the J call TRBJ1-2; a weak D match, TRBD1 (5 bases). The V end lost 1 base, the J end lost 4 bases, and 10 bases lay between the germline ends. The CDR3 loop spans 14 amino acids. Germline CDR1 reads MGHRA; CDR2 reads YSYEKL. The DNA for the CDR3 is TGCGCCAGCAGCCAAGGTTGGGGGGGCTATGGCTACACCTTC. It specifies CASSQGWGGYGYTF.

The V call is TRBV19, the J call TRBJ1-6; the D gene is possibly TRBD1 (5 bases). Per germline, CDR1 LNHDA and CDR2 SQIVND (reference sequence). The length of the CDR3 is 17 residues. V lost 10 bases to trimming and J lost 0 bases, with 19 bases between them. The CDR3 region is CATGFSRQSSYNSPLHF. DNA of the CDR3: TGTGCCACTGGGTTCAGCAGACAGAGCTCCTATAATTCACCCCTCCACTTT.

The genes are TRBV2 and TRBJ1-4, with TRBD1 identical over 9 bases. The CDR3 is made up of 15 amino acids. Germline-derived CDR1 and CDR2 are SNHLY and FYNNEI. J lost 8 bases, V lost 8 bases, and 12 bases had no gene match. The CDR3 region has the DNA TGTGCCAGCGCTCCCGAACAGGGGGCGCGCGAAAAACTGTTTTTT. Its translation: CASAPEQGAREKLFF.

This clone appeared a single time. The chain uses TRBV30 and TRBJ1-4; D is uncertain. The CDR3 loop spans 12 amino acids. V was trimmed by 0 bases and J by 8 bases, leaving 7 bases between them. CDR1 and CDR2 from the germline V gene are GTSNPN and SVGIG (reference sequence). CDR3 in DNA: TGTGCCTGGAGTGTCCTCGGGGAAAAACTGTTTTTT. Its translation: CAWSVLGEKLFF.

The rearrangement joins TRBV5-4 to TRBJ1-2; 9 nucleotides align to TRBD1. There are 15 residues in the CDR3. Trimming removed 0 bases from V and 5 bases from J; junction bases left unmatched: 5. Germline V gene lookup returns CDR1 SGHNT and CDR2 YYREEE (reference sequence). The CDR3 loop reads CASSLVQGALYGYTF. As DNA, the CDR3 is TGTGCCAGCAGCTTGGTACAGGGGGCTTTGTATGGCTACACCTTC.

V gene TRBV19 combines with J gene TRBJ1-6; D unclear. The CDR3 covers 14 residues. CDR1 LNHDA and CDR2 SQIVND come from the germline V gene (reference sequence). V lost 3 bases to trimming and J lost 10 bases, with 13 bases between them. CDR3 loop: CASSIGQVGSPLHF. CDR3 in DNA: TGTGCCAGTAGTATCGGTCAGGTCGGCTCACCCCTCCACTTT.

V usage is TRBV28 and J usage is TRBJ2-1; tentatively, D is TRBD2 (6 bases). V was trimmed by 6 bases and J by 3 bases, leaving 12 bases between them. Germline V gene sequence: CDR1 MDHEN, CDR2 SYDVKM. This CDR3 is built from 14 residues. The CDR3, as DNA: TGTGCCAGCAGCCCCGCGGAGGGCTACAATGAGCAGTTCTTC. Encoded protein: CASSPAEGYNEQFF.

The chain couples TRBV10-3 to TRBJ2-1; 8 bases match TRBD1. V trimming: 2 bases; J trimming: 7 bases; junction bases outside the gene matches: 10. The length of the CDR3 is 16 residues. Germline CDR1 reads ENHRY; CDR2 reads SYGVKD. Here the CDR3 reads CAISEEAGGVGNEQFF. DNA of the CDR3: TGTGCCATCAGTGAGGAGGCAGGGGGCGTGGGGAATGAGCAGTTCTTC.

V usage is TRBV19 and J usage is TRBJ1-5, with 9 bases lining up with TRBD1. J was trimmed by 3 bases and V by 4 bases; bases with no gene match: 7. The CDR3 spans 16 residues. CDR1 is LNHDA, CDR2 SQIVND, per germline (reference sequence). In nucleotides, the CDR3 is TGTGCCAGTAGTACTCGACAGGGGGTGAACAATCAGCCCCAGCATTTT. It specifies CASSTRQGVNNQPQHF.

The V and J genes are TRBV7-3 and TRBJ1-6; D gene ambiguous. V gave up 5 bases and J gave up 0 bases, with 5 bases separating them. This CDR3 is built from 14 residues. Looked up from germline, CDR1 is SGHTA and CDR2 is FQGTGA. CDR3 bases: TGTGCCAGCAGCGTTAGCTCCTATAATTCACCCCTCCACTTT. Its protein product is CASSVSSYNSPLHF.

The chain uses TRBV18 and TRBJ1-5, with D possibly being TRBD1 (5 bases). V lost 1 base to trimming and J lost 5 bases, with 6 bases between them. CDR3 length: 13 amino acids. Germline V lookup: CDR1 KGHSH, CDR2 LQKENI. The CDR3 DNA sequence: TGTGCCAGCTCACCACAGACAGATCAGCCCCAGCATTTT. This gives the protein CASSPQTDQPQHF.

The CDR3 DNA is TGTGCCACCAGTACTAGCGGGGGGGCCCAAGAGACCCAGTACTTC. This sequence encodes CATSTSGGAQETQYF. The rearrangement uses TRBV24-1 and TRBJ2-5; 13 bases line up with TRBD2. Per the germline V gene, CDR1 is KGHDR and CDR2 is SFDVKD. Trimming at V came to 6 bases and at J to 1 base, leaving 1 base not matched to a gene. CDR3 length: 15 residues.

This chain links TRBV9 with TRBJ1-5; D call uncertain. The CDR3 length is 15 residues. Germline V gives CDR1 SGDLS, CDR2 YYNGEE. V was cut by 6 bases and J by 7 bases, with 20 bases left in between. CDR3 sequence: CASTPGGTPSQPQHF. The CDR3 DNA is TGTGCCAGCACCCCCGGAGGAACTCCTTCCCAGCCCCAGCATTTT.

The chain has TRBV3-1 (or the pseudogene TRBV3-2) and TRBJ1-5, with 7 bases matching TRBD1. Germline lookup yields CDR1 LGHDT and CDR2 YNNKEL (reference sequence). The CDR3 is 16 residues long. Trimming cost V 1 base and J 6 bases; bases outside gene matches: 9. DNA for the CDR3: TGTGCCAGCAGCCAAGGGTCAGGGGGAGAGGGTCAGCCCCAGCATTTT. Its protein is CASSQGSGGEGQPQHF.

The genes are TRBV5-1 and TRBJ2-1, with 9 bases matching TRBD2. The CDR3 totals 16 residues. The germline CDR1 and CDR2 sequences are SGHRS and YFSETQ. The trim removed 0 bases at V and 9 bases at J, leaving 10 bases unmatched. The DNA for the CDR3 is TGCGCCAGCAGCTTGGCCGGGCTAGCGGGGATGCGTGAGCAGTTCTTC. Residues: CASSLAGLAGMREQFF.

This clone was detected only once. The chain is built from TRBV19 and TRBJ1-5; 8 nucleotides line up with TRBD1. The germline V gene has CDR1 LNHDA and CDR2 SQIVND (reference sequence). Losses at the gene ends were 9 bases for V and 6 bases for J; bases not matched to a gene: 13. This CDR3 is built from 15 residues. CDR3 sequence (DNA): TGTGCCAGCCACAGGGGGGCAGGGGGCGGTCAGCCCCAGCATTTT. It translates to CASHRGAGGGQPQHF.

The V call is TRBV19, the J call TRBJ2-5; D unclear. The ends were cut back, 10 bases at V and 0 bases at J, with 12 bases in the middle. The CDR3 covers 13 residues. Germline CDR1 is LNHDA and CDR2 is SQIVND (reference sequence). CDR3 coding DNA: TGTGCCACCTCCCGAGCGTACCAAGAGACCCAGTACTTC. Its protein is CATSRAYQETQYF.

The rearrangement uses TRBV18 and TRBJ1-4, with D hard to call. The CDR3 length is 15 residues. V dropped 0 bases and J dropped 4 bases, with 9 bases sitting between them. Per germline, CDR1 KGHSH and CDR2 LQKENI. CDR3 sequence reads: CASSPPSGFNEKLFF. CDR3 DNA: TGTGCCAGCTCACCACCTTCAGGCTTTAATGAAAAACTGTTTTTT.

The chain combines TRBV5-1 with TRBJ2-3; 14 bases map to TRBD2. Germline V gives CDR1 SGHRS, CDR2 YFSETQ. The CDR3 extends over 19 amino acids. V lost 3 bases to trimming and J lost 0 bases; unmatched junction nucleotides: 9. The CDR3, as DNA: TGCGCCAGCAGCTCCCTAGTGGGACTAGCGGGGGCAAGCACAGATACGCAGTATTTT. It specifies CASSSLVGLAGASTDTQYF.

Concerning this clone itself: The sample has other DNA sequences that encode this CDR3 too. The rearrangement joins TRBV5-1 to TRBJ2-2; D might be TRBD2 (5 bases). Germline CDR1 and CDR2: SGHRS and YFSETQ. The CDR3 extends over 14 amino acids. DNA for the CDR3: TGCGCGTCCTCGGGAACAGAGAACACCGGGGAGCTGTTTTTT. It encodes CASSGTENTGELFF.

This clone was observed a single time. V usage is TRBV11-2 and J usage is TRBJ2-1; 12 nucleotides line up with TRBD2. This CDR3 has 16 amino acids. Germline loops: CDR1 SGHAT, CDR2 FQNNGV. V shed 6 bases and J 7 bases; nucleotides not matched to a gene: 10. The chain's CDR3 is CASRSLAGGKFNEQFF. CDR3 nucleotides: TGTGCCAGCAGATCTCTAGCGGGGGGGAAATTTAATGAGCAGTTCTTC.

The chain combines TRBV27 with TRBJ1-5, with D perhaps matching TRBD1 (5 bases). Germline V gene sequence: CDR1 MNHEY, CDR2 SMNVEV (reference sequence). The CDR3 consists of 17 residues. Trimming removed 2 bases from V and 1 base from J, with 15 bases in between. The CDR3 spells CASSLRGGPLSNQPQHF. The CDR3 bases are TGTGCCAGCAGTTTAAGGGGCGGACCGCTCAGCAATCAGCCCCAGCATTTT.

This sequence joins TRBV19 and TRBJ1-2; D not certain. Germline V gene sequence: CDR1 LNHDA, CDR2 SQIVND (reference sequence). The CDR3 spans 15 residues. Trimming took off 2 bases at V and 0 bases at J, with 10 bases between the two ends. The CDR3 bases are TGTGCCAGTAGTATAAGTGTCGGAGCTAACTATGGCTACACCTTC. This sequence encodes CASSISVGANYGYTF.

The chain couples TRBV4-2 to TRBJ1-2; 7 bases are a match to TRBD1. J gave up 2 bases and V 4 bases, and 4 bases lay outside the gene matches. In germline, CDR1 is LGHNA, CDR2 YNFKEQ. The CDR3 contains 14 residues. CDR3 in amino acids: CASSPTGQNYGYTF. Written as DNA, the CDR3 is TGTGCCAGCAGCCCGACGGGACAGAACTATGGCTACACCTTC.

The V gene is TRBV18, the J gene TRBJ1-2; 9 bases agree with TRBD1. V was clipped by 4 bases and J by 1 base; unmatched bases: 1. The CDR3 has 14 amino acids. Germline V gene lookup returns CDR1 KGHSH and CDR2 LQKENI. Here the CDR3 DNA reads TGTGCCAGCTCACGGGACAGGGATAACTATGGCTACACCTTC. It yields the protein CASSRDRDNYGYTF.

J is TRBJ2-1 and V is TRBV4-1, with D tentatively TRBD1 (6 bases). V was clipped by 8 bases and J by 0 bases, with 14 bases between them. In germline, CDR1 is MGHRA, CDR2 YSYEKL. This CDR3 contains 15 residues. As DNA, the CDR3 is TGCGCCAGCCGAAAGGACAGTAGCTCCTACAATGAGCAGTTCTTC. This sequence encodes CASRKDSSSYNEQFF.

This CDR3 reads CASSHRQGVFQPQHF. CDR3 DNA: TGTGCCAGCAGTCATCGACAGGGTGTATTTCAGCCCCAGCATTTT. V is TRBV2 and J is TRBJ1-5, with 7 bases matching TRBD1. CDR3 size: 15 residues. The germline V gene has CDR1 SNHLY and CDR2 FYNNEI. Unmatched junction bases numbered 10, after V lost 5 bases and J lost 6 bases.